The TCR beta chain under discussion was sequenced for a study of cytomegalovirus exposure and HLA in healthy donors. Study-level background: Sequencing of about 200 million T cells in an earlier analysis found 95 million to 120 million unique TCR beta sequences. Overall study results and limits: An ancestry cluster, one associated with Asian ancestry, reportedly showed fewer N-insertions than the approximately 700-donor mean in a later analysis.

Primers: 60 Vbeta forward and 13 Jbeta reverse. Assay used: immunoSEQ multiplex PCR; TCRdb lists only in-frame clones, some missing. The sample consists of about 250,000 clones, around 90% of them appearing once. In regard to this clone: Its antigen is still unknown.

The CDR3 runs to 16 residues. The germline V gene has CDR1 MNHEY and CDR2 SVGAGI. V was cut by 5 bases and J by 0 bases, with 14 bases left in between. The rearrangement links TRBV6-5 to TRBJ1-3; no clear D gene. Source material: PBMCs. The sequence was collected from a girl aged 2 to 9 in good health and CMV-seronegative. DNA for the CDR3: TGTGCCAGCAGTAACTACCCTGGTAGCTCTGGAAACACCATATATTTT. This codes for CASSNYPGSSGNTIYF.